This T cell receptor (beta chain) was identified in a study of spatial heterogeneity in lung cancer. Whole-study context: Sequencing consistently turned up more beta-chain sequences than alpha-chain sequences.

This clonotype was observed a few times. Antigen unknown. Regarding the study as a whole: Blood carried ubiquitous expanded tumor TCRs more at resection than follow-up.

Time point specified: sample taken at primary tumor resection. Whole RNA from tumor, nontumor lung or frozen PBMC was sequenced unsorted. Germline V gene data show CDR1 as SQVTM and CDR2 as ANQGSEA. This CDR3 is 13 amino acids long. The ends lost 5 bases at V and 8 bases at J; junction bases unmatched: 9. Every TCR cDNA molecule bore a unique molecular identifier. TCRdb called the 5' RACE reads again in MiXCR, with one record for every CDR3 protein. This table holds tens of thousands of distinct CDR3 sequences, less than 9% found once. This clonotype was sampled from a female donor with early-stage non-small cell lung cancer. V and J are TRBV29-1 and TRBJ1-1; 9 bases are a match to TRBD1. Sequencing was performed on PBMCs, taken at surgery. The CDR3 DNA sequence: TGCAGCGTTCCCGGGACAGGGTTTGCCGAAGCTTTCTTT. Translated: CSVPGTGFAEAFF.